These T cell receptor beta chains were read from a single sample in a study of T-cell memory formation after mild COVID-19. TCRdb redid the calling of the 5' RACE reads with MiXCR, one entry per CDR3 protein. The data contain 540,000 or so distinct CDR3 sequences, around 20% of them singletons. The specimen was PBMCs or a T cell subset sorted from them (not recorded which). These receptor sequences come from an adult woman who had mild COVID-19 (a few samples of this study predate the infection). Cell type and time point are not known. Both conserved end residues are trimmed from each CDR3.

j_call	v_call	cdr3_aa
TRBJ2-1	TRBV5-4	ASSLPGLGYDEQF
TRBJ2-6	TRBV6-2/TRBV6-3	ASSYSRGTSGISGANVLT
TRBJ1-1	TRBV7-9	ASSLAGRPEAF
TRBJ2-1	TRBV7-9	ASSSSGRGNEQF
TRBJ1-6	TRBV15	ATSTTGGNSPLH
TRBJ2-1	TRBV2	ASSPPTGSEVPEQF
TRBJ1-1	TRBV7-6	ASSLDVGALSANTEAF
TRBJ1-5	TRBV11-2	ASSRGRNSNQPQH
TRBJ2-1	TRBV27	ASSFHNEQF
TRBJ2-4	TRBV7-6	ASSEGRDIQY
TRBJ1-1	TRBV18	ASSPGQGNMNTEAF
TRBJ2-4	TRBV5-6	ASSSRGYPKNIQY
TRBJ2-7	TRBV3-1	ASSRAGTGNHEQY
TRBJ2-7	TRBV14	ASSAYRTLSYEQY
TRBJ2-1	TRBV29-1	SVTRGGSYNEQF
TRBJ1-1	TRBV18	ASSPRSDTEAF
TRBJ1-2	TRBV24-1	ATSDRDRGSGYT
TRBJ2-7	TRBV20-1	AASGGTSYEQY
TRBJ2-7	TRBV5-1	ASSIDRAYEQY
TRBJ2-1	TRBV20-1	SAREMRAGSYNEQF
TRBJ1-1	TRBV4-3	ASSLGRGMNTEAF
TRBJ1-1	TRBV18	ASSPPDSQAF
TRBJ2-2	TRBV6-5	ASSFFLRPQTGELF
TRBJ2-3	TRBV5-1	ASSLDGTTDTQY
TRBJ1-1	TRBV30	AWSEEDYTEAF
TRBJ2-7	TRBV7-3	ASSEGPISEQY
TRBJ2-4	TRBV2	ASSEGASLAKNIQY
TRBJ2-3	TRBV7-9	ASSHGRSRDTQY
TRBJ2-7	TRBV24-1	ATGTGAWYEQY
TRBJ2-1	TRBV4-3	ASSQWRNEQF
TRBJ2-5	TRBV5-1	ASSSGQLAMKVETQY
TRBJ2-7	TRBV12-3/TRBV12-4	ASSRTRTGGGEQY
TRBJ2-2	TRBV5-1	ASSLGSRQNTGELF
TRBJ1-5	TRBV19	ASTRAGRLSNQPQH
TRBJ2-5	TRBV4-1	ASSQDWSSGGQETQY
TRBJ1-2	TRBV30	AWGALGRPDGYT
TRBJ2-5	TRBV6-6	ASSGTENFQETQY
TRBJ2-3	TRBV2	ASSYGLHTDTQY
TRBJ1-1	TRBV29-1	RVDTLNTEAF
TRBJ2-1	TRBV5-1	ASSFGMGLDNEQF
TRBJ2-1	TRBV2	ASSENLKDEQF
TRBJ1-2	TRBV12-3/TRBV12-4	ASSSRDRANYGYT
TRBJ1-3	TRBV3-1	ASSQTAGAGNTIY
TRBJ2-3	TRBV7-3	ASSSWDTDTQY
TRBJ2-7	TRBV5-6	ASSQLGLAVQGEQY
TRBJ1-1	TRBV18	ASSPARGPPEAF